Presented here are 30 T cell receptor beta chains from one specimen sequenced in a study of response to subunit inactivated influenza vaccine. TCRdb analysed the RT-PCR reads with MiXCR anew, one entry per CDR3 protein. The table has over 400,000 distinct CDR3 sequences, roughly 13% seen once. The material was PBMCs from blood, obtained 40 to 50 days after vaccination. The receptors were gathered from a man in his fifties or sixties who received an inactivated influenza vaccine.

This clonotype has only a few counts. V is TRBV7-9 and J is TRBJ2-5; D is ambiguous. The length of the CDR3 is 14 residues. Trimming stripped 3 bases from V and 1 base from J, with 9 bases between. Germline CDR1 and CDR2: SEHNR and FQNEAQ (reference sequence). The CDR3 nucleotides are TGTGCCAGCAGCTTCATCTACACCCAAGAGACCCAGTACTTC. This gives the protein CASSFIYTQETQYF.

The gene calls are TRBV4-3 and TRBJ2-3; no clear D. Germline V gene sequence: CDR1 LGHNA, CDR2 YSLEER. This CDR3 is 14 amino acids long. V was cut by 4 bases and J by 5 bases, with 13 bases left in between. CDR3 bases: TGCGCCAGCAGCCCTCAGAATTCCATAGATACGCAGTATTTT. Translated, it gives CASSPQNSIDTQYF.

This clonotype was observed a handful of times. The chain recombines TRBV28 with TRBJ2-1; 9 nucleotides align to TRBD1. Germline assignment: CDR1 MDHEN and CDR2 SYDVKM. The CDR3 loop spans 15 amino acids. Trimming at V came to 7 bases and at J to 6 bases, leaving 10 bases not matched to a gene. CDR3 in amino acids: CASTLRDRVANEQFF. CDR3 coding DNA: TGTGCCAGCACTCTCCGGGACAGGGTGGCCAATGAGCAGTTCTTC.

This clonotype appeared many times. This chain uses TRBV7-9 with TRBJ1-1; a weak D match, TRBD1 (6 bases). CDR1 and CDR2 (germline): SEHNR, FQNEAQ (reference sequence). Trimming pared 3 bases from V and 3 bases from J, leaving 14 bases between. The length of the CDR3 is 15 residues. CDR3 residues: CASSFAGVYDTEAFF. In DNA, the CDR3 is TGTGCCAGCAGCTTCGCAGGGGTCTATGACACTGAAGCTTTCTTT.

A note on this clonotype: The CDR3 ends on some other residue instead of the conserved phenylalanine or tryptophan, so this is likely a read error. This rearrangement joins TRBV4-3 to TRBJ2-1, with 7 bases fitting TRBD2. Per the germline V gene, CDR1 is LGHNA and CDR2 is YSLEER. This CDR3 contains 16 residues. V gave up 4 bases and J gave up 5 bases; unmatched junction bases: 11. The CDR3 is CASSRQGGSGHNEQFY. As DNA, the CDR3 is TGCGCCAGCAGCCGTCAGGGCGGGAGTGGGCACAATGAGCAGTTCTAC.

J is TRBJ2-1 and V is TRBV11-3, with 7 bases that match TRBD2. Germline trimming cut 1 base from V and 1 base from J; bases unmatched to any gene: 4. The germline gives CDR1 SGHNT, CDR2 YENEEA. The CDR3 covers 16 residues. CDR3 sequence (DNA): TGTGCCAGCAGCTTAGGAGCGGGGTTTTCCTACAATGAGCAGTTCTTC. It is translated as CASSLGAGFSYNEQFF.

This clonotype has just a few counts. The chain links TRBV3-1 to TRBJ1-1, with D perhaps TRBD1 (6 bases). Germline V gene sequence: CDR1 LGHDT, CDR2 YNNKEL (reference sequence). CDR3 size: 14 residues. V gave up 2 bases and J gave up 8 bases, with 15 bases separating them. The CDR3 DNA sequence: TGTGCCAGCAGCCAACAGGGGAAGACGGGCGAAGCTTTCTTT. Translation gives CASSQQGKTGEAFF.

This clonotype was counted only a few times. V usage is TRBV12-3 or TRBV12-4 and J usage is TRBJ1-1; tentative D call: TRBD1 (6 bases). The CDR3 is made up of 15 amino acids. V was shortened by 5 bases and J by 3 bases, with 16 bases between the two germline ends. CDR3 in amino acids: CASSAQPGAHTEAFF. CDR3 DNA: TGTGCCAGCAGTGCCCAGCCAGGGGCTCACACTGAAGCTTTCTTT.

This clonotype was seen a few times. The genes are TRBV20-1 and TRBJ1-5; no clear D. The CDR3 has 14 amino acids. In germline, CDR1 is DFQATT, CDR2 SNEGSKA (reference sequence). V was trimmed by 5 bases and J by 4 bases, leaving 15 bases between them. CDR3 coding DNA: TGCAGTGCTCTAGGCCCGTATGGGAATCAGCCCCAGCATTTT. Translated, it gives CSALGPYGNQPQHF.

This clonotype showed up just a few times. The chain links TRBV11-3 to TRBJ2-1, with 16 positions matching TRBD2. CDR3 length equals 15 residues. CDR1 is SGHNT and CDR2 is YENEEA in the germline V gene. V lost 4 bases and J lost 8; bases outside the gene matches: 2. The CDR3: CASSSGTSGRDEQFF. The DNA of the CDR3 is TGTGCCAGCAGCTCCGGGACTAGCGGGAGGGATGAGCAGTTCTTC.

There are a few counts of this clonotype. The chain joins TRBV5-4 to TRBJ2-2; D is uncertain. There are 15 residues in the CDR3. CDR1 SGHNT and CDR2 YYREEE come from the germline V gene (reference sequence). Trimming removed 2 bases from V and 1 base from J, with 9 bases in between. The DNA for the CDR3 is TGTGCCAGCAGCTTAGCTAAGCAGAACACCGGGGAGCTGTTTTTT. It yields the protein CASSLAKQNTGELFF.

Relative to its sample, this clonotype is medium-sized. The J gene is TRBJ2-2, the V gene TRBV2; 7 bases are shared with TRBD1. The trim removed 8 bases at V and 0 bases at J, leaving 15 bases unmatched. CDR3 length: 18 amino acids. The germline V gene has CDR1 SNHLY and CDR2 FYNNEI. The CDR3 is CASYLRGQSPTNTGELFF. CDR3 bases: TGTGCCAGCTACCTGAGGGGACAGTCCCCTACGAACACCGGGGAGCTGTTTTTT.

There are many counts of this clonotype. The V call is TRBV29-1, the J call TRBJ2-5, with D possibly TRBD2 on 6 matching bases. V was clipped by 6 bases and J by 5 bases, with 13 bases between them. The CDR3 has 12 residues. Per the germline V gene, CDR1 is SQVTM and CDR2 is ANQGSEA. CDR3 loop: CSVGTPEETQYF. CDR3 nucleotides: TGCAGCGTGGGGACTCCCGAGGAGACCCAGTACTTC.

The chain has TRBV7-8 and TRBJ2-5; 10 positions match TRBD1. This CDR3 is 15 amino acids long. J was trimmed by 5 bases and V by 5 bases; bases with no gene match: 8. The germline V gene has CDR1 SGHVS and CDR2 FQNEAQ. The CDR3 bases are TGTGCCAGCAGCGCACCGGGACAGGGGACGGAGACCCAGTACTTC. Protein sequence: CASSAPGQGTETQYF.

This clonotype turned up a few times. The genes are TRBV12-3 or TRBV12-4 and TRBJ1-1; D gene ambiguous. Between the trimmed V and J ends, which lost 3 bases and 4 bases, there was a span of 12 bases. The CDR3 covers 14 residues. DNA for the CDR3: TGTGCCAGCAGTTTTGCCCTTGAGTTCACTGAAGCTTTCTTT. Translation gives CASSFALEFTEAFF.

CDR3 DNA: TGTGCCAGCAGCCAAGAATGGGGCAGGTCGAACTATGGCTACACCTTC. Amino acid sequence: CASSQEWGRSNYGYTF. J is TRBJ1-2 and V is TRBV3-1; TRBD1 might be the D (5 bases). Germline-derived CDR1 and CDR2 are LGHDT and YNNKEL (reference sequence). The CDR3 spans 16 residues. The V end was cut by 0 bases, the J end by 2 bases, with 13 bases between.

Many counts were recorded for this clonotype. The CDR3 region has the DNA TGTGCCAGCAGTCAACTAGCGGGAGGGTACGAGCAGTACTTC. Protein product: CASSQLAGGYEQYF. This chain uses TRBV12-3 or TRBV12-4 with TRBJ2-7; 13 bases line up with TRBD2. The CDR3 sequence is 14 residues long. The V gene end was trimmed by 5 bases and the J gene end by 4 bases; junction bases not matched to a gene: 2.

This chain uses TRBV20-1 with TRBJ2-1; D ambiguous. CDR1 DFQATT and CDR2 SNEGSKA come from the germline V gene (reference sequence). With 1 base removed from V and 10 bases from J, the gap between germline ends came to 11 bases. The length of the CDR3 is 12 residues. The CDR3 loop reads CSARVAAAEQFF. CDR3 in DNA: TGCAGTGCTAGAGTGGCTGCCGCGGAGCAGTTCTTC.

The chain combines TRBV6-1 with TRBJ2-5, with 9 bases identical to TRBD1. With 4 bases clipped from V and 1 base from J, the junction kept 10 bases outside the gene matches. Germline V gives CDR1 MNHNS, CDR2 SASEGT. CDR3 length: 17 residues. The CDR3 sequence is CASSALGGQGSQETQYF. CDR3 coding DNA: TGTGCCAGCAGTGCCCTGGGGGGACAGGGTTCCCAAGAGACCCAGTACTTC.

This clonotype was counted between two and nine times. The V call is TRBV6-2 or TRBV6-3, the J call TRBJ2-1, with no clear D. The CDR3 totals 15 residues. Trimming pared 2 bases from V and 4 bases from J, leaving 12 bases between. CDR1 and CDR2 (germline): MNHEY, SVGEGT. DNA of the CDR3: TGTGCCAGCAGTTACCGGGCAGGATCATACAATGAGCAGTTCTTC. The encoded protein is CASSYRAGSYNEQFF.

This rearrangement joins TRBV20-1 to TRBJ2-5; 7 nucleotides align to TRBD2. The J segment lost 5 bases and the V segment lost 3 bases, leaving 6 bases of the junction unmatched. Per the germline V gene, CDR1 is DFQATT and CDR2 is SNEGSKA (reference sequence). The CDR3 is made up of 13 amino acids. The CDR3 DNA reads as TGCAGTGCTAGGCCCAGCGGGGTGGAGACCCAGTACTTC. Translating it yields CSARPSGVETQYF.

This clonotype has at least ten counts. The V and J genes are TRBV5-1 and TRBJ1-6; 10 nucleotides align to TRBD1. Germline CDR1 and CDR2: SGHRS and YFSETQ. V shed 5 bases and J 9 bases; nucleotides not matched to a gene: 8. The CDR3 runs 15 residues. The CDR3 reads CASRRGQGVSSPLHF. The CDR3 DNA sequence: TGCGCCAGCAGACGAGGACAGGGGGTTAGTTCACCCCTCCACTTT.

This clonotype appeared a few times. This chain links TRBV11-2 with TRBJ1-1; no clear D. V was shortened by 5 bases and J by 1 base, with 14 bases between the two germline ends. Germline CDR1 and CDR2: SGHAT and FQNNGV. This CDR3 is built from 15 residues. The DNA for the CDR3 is TGTGCCAGCAGCACACCTCTGGGCTCGAACACTGAAGCTTTCTTT. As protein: CASSTPLGSNTEAFF. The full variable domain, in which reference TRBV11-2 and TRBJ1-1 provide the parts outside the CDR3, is EAGVAQSPRYKIIEKRQSVAFWCNPISGHATLYWYQQILGQGPKLLIQFQNNGVVDDSQLPKDRFSAERLKGVDSTLKIQPAKLEDSAVYLCASSTPLGSNTEAFFGQGTRLTVV.

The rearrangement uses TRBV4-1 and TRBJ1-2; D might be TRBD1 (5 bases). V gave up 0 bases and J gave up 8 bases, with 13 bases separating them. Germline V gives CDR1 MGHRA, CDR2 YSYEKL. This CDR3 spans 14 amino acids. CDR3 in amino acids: CASSQDQGWEGYTF. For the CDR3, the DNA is TGCGCCAGCAGCCAAGATCAGGGCTGGGAGGGCTACACCTTC.

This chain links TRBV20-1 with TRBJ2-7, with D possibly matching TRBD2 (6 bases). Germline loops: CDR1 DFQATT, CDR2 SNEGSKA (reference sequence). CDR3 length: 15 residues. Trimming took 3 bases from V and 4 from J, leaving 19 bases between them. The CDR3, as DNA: TGCAGTGCTAGTCGCAGACCTGAGGGAGGTTACGAGCAGTACTTC. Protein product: CSASRRPEGGYEQYF.

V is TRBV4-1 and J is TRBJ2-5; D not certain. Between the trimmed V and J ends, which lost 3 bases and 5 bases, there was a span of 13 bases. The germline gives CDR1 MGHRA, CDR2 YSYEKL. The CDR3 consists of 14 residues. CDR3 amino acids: CASSHLLVGETQYF. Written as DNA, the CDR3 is TGCGCCAGCAGCCACCTCTTGGTGGGGGAGACCCAGTACTTC.

The CDR3 spells CASSDPGLAGPLAYNEQFF. The DNA for the CDR3 is TGTGCCAGCAGTGACCCGGGACTAGCGGGGCCACTAGCCTACAATGAGCAGTTCTTC. The chain is built from TRBV2 and TRBJ2-1, with TRBD2 matching 13 bases. After removal of 3 bases from V and 2 bases from J, the junction contained 10 bases not matched to a gene. This CDR3 spans 19 amino acids. Germline loops: CDR1 SNHLY, CDR2 FYNNEI.

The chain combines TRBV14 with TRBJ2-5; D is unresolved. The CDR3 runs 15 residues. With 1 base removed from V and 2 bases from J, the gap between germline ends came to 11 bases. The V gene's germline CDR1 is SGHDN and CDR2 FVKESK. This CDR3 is CASSQGPLLQETQYF. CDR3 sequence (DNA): TGTGCCAGCAGCCAAGGGCCGCTATTACAAGAGACCCAGTACTTC.

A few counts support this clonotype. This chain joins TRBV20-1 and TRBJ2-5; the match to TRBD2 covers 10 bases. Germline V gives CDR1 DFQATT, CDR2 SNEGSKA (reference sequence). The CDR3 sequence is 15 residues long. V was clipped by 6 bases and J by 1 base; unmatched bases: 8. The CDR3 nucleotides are TGCAGTGCCATTGATAGCGGGGGGCTCCAAGAGACCCAGTACTTC. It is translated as CSAIDSGGLQETQYF.

In DNA form, the CDR3 reads TGCGCCAGCAGCTTGAAATATGACAGGGGAATTAGCGGGATCAATGAGCAGTTCTTC. Translating gives CASSLKYDRGISGINEQFF. The chain is built from TRBV5-1 and TRBJ2-1; D assignment may be TRBD1 or TRBD2 (8 bases each). V was shortened by 1 base and J by 6 bases, with 26 bases between the two germline ends. Germline CDR1 is SGHRS and CDR2 is YFSETQ. This CDR3 contains 19 residues.